These T cell receptor beta chains were read from a single sample in a study of shared clonotypes between healthy human individuals. Clones were sequenced by immunoSEQ multiplex PCR, and TCRdb holds only the in-frame ones, with some missing. The data show roughly 530,000 clones, approximately 95% seen once. The sample comprised naive CD4+ T cells sorted from blood. The receptors shown here come from a woman in her 30s in good health. Each CDR3 is given with its conserved first and last residue. D genes are given only for firm matches. The size field is filled for only some rows; it gives once, few, many or a size class.

D gene	V gene	J gene	clone size	CDR3 DNA	CDR3 protein
NA	TRBV12-1	TRBJ2-7	NA	TGTGCCAGCAGCTTTGAGTCTAGCGGGAGAGGTGAGCAGTACTTC	CASSFESSGRGEQYF
NA	TRBV28	TRBJ2-7	NA	TGTGCCAGCGAGCTTGGAAGAACCTACGAGCAGTACTTC	CASELGRTYEQYF
NA	TRBV5-1	TRBJ2-7	NA	TGCGCCAGCAGCTCAGGGACTGGCTACGAGCAGTACTTC	CASSSGTGYEQYF
NA	TRBV27	TRBJ1-1	NA	TGTGCCAGCAGTTTCGACAGGAAAAGGTCGAACACTGAAGCTTTCTTT	CASSFDRKRSNTEAFF
TRBD1	TRBV7-2	TRBJ2-7	NA	TGTGCCAGCAGCTTATGGTGGGGTGGGGGACAGGGTCCCTACGAGCAGTACTTC	CASSLWWGGGQGPYEQYF
TRBD2	TRBV7-2	TRBJ2-5	NA	TGTGCCAGCAGCCTAGCGGGGGAGACCCAGTACTTC	CASSLAGETQYF
NA	TRBV7-9	TRBJ2-7	NA	TGTGCCAGCAGGTTGCGGGCTCCCTACGAGCAGTACTTC	CASRLRAPYEQYF
TRBD1	TRBV7-2	TRBJ1-2	once	TGTGCCAGCAGCCCCAACCCGGGACAGGGTTATGGCTACACCTTC	CASSPNPGQGYGYTF
NA	TRBV2	TRBJ2-2	NA	TGTGCCAGCAAACCAGAAATCACCGGGGAGCTGTTTTTT	CASKPEITGELFF
NA	TRBV2	TRBJ2-3	NA	TGTGCCAGCAGTGACGGGGGCCGCACAGATACGCAGTATTTT	CASSDGGRTDTQYF
NA	TRBV11-1	TRBJ2-1	NA	TGTGCCAGCAGGGACGGGGGGCGGAATGAGCAGTTCTTC	CASRDGGRNEQFF
NA	TRBV6-1	TRBJ2-1	NA	TGTGCCAGCAGTGAGGCCCAATTTCGGTTCTTC	CASSEAQFRFF
TRBD1	TRBV28	TRBJ2-7	once	TGTGCCAGCAGTTTTGTTCCGGACAGGGTGGGGGAGCAGTACTTC	CASSFVPDRVGEQYF
NA	TRBV4-1	TRBJ1-2	NA	TGCGCCAGCAGCCAAGATGGGGGCGGAAACTATGGCTACACCTTC	CASSQDGGGNYGYTF
TRBD2	TRBV28	TRBJ2-3	NA	TGTGCCAGCACCAAGCCTGGACTAGCGGTGGGGGAAGATACGCAGTATTTT	CASTKPGLAVGEDTQYF
TRBD2	TRBV5-1	TRBJ2-7	NA	TGCGCCAGCAGCTTGGCCGCGAGCGGTGACGGGGGGTTCCACGAGCAGTACTTC	CASSLAASGDGGFHEQYF
NA	TRBV9	TRBJ1-3	NA	TGTGCCAGCAGCGTGAGCTCCTCCTCTGGAAACACCATATATTTT	CASSVSSSSGNTIYF
TRBD1	TRBV5-1	TRBJ2-1	NA	TGCGCCAGCAGCGCAGCGCCGGGACAGGGCGACTCTGAGCAGTTCTTC	CASSAAPGQGDSEQFF
TRBD2	TRBV2	TRBJ2-3	NA	TGTGCCAGCAGGGGGACTAGCGGGTCTCCCGCAGATACGCAGTATTTT	CASRGTSGSPADTQYF
NA	TRBV29-1	TRBJ1-2	few	TGCAGCGTTGAAGATAAAAGGACTGGCCTAGAAGGCTACACCTTC	CSVEDKRTGLEGYTF
NA	TRBV10-2	TRBJ2-7	NA	TGCGCCAGCAGTGTGGATCCAAGCTCCTACGAGCAGTACTTC	CASSVDPSSYEQYF
NA	TRBV9	TRBJ2-2	NA	TGTGCCAGCAGCGTAGATGGCGGGGAGAACACCGGGGAGCTGTTTTTT	CASSVDGGENTGELFF
TRBD1	TRBV4-1	TRBJ1-5	NA	TGCGCCAGCAGCCAAGAGAGGGACAGGGGGAATCAGCCCCAGCATTTT	CASSQERDRGNQPQHF
TRBD2	TRBV5-1	TRBJ2-1	NA	TGCGCCAGCAGCCCAGGGACTAGCTCGGGAATTCGTGGCTACAATGAGCAGTTCTTC	CASSPGTSSGIRGYNEQFF
NA	TRBV19	TRBJ2-7	NA	TGTGCCAGTAGTATTCGGGACGCCTACGAGCAGTACTTC	CASSIRDAYEQYF
NA	TRBV27	TRBJ1-1	NA	TGTGCCAGCAGTTTATATTGGCCCCGGGGGGGGACTGAAGCTTTCTTT	CASSLYWPRGGTEAFF
NA	TRBV19	TRBJ2-7	NA	TGTGCCAGTAGTATAGCGTCTAGCTACCACGAGCAGTACTTC	CASSIASSYHEQYF
NA	TRBV27	TRBJ1-1	once	TGTGCCAGCAGTCCAACATACGGACAGCCGGCGGGCACTGAAGCTTTCTTT	CASSPTYGQPAGTEAFF
NA	TRBV6-6	TRBJ2-7	NA	TGTGCCAGCAGACACACCATAGGAGGCGAGGCCGAGCAGTACTTC	CASRHTIGGEAEQYF
NA	TRBV19	TRBJ2-7	NA	TGTGCCAGTAGTAATCTGGGGCCAGTGTACGAGCAGTACTTC	CASSNLGPVYEQYF
NA	TRBV7-9	TRBJ2-7	NA	TGTGCCAGCGAAAAAGACAGGACCTCCTACGAGCAGTACTTC	CASEKDRTSYEQYF
NA	TRBV25-1	TRBJ2-3	once	TGTGCCAGCAGTGATTATGACAGGAGTATTCCAGATACGCAGTATTTT	CASSDYDRSIPDTQYF